The present entry profiles one T cell receptor (beta chain) with its context. The data originate from a study of OX40 agonist ivuxolimab in advanced cancers. Background on the study: Patients achieving partial responses numbered three: one hepatocellular carcinoma case and two cutaneous melanoma cases.

With 7 bases removed from V and 2 bases from J, the gap between germline ends came to 12 bases. CDR1 is SQVTM, CDR2 ANQGSEA, per germline. The CDR3 extends over 12 amino acids. Profiled with immunoSEQ multiplex PCR; TCRdb holds only in-frame clones, not every one. The sample has 9,500 to 11,000 clones, roughly 80% seen once. This clonotype was obtained from an adult with an advanced solid tumor such as melanoma, head and neck, liver or kidney cancer. Material: CD4+ or CD8+ T cells sorted from blood, obtained in a trial of the OX40 agonist ivuxolimab. The chain recombines TRBV29-1 with TRBJ2-7, with D possibly being TRBD1 or TRBD2 (5 bases each). Written as DNA, the CDR3 is TGCAGCGCCGGGACGAATACCTACGAGCAGTACTTC. As protein: CSAGTNTYEQYF.